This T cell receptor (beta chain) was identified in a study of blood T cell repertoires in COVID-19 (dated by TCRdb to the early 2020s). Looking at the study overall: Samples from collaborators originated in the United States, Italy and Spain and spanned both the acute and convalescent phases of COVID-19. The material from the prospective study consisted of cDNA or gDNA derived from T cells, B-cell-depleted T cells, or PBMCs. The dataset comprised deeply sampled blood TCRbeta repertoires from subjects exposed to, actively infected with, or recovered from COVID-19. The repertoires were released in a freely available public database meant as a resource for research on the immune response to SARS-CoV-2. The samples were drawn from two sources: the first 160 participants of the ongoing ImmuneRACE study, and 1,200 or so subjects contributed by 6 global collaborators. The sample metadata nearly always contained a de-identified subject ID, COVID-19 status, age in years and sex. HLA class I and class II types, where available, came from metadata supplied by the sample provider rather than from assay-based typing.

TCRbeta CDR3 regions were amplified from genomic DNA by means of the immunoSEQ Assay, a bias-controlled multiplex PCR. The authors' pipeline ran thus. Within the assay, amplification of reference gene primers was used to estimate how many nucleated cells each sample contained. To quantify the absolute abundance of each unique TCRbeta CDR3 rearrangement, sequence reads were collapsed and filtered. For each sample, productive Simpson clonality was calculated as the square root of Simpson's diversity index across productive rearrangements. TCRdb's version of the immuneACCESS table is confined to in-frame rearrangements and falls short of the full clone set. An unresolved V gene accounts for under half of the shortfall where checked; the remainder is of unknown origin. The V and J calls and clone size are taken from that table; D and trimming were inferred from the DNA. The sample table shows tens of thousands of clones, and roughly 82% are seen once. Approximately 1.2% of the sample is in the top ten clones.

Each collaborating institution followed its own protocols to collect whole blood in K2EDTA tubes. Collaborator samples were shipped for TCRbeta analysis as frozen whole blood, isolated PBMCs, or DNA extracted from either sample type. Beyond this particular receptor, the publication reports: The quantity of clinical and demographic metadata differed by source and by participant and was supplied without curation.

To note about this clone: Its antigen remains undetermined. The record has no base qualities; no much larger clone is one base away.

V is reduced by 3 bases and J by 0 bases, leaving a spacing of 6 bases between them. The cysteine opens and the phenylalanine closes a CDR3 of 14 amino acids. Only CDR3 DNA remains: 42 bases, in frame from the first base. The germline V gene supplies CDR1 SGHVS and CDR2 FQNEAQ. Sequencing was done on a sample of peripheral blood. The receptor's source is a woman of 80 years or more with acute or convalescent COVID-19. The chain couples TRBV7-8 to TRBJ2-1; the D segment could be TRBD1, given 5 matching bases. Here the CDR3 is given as CASSFDSSYNEQFF. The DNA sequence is TGTGCCAGCAGCTTCGACAGCTCCTACAATGAGCAGTTCTTC.